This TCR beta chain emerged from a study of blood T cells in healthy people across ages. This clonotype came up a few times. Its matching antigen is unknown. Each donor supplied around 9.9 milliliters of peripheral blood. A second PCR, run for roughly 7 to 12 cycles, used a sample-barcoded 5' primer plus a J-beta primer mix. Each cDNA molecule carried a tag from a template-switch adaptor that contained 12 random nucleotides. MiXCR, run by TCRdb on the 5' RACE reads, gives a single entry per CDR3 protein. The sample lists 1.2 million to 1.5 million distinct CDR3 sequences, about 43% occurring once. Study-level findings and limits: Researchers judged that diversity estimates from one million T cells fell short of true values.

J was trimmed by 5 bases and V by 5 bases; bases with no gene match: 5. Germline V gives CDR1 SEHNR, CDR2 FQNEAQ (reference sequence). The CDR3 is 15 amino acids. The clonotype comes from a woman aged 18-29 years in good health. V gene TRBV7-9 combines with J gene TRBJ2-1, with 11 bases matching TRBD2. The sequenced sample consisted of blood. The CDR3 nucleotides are TGTGCCAGCAGCCCGACTAGCGGGACGAACAATGAGCAGTTCTTC. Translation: CASSPTSGTNNEQFF.